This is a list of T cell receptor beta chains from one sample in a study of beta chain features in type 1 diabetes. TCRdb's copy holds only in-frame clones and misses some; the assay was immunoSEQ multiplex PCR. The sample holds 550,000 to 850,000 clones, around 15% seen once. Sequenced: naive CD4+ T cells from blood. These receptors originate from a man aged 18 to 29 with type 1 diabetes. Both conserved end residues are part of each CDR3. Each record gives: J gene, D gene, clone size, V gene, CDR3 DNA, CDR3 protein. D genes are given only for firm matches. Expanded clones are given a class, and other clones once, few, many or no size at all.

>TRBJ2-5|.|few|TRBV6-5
TGTGCCAGCAGTTACTCCCGGGGGGCCGGGGAGACCCAGTACTTC
CASSYSRGAGETQYF
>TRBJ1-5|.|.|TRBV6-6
TGTGCCAGCAGTCTCCGTCTGGATAGCAATCAGCCCCAGCATTTT
CASSLRLDSNQPQHF
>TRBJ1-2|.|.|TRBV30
TGTGCCTGGACGTACATAGAGACTAACTATGGCTACACCTTC
CAWTYIETNYGYTF
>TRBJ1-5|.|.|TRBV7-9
TGTGCCAGCAGCGGTTTGGGGGGCGGACAGCCCCAGCATTTT
CASSGLGGGQPQHF
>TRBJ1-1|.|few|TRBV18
TGTGCCAGCTCACCACAAGACAGTGGTGAAGCTTTCTTT
CASSPQDSGEAFF
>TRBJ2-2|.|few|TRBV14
TGTGCCAGCAGCCAAGTGGGGGCACTGTTTTTT
CASSQVGALFF
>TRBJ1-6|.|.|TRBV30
TGTGCCTGGAGTGTGGTAGGGCCCTCCTATGGCAATTCACCCCTCCACTTT
CAWSVVGPSYGNSPLHF
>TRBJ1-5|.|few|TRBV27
TGTGCCAGCAGTTTAAGGGATCAAAATCAGCCCCAGCATTTT
CASSLRDQNQPQHF
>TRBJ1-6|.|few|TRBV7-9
TGTGCCAGCAGCTTATTTAGGTCACCCCTCCACTTT
CASSLFRSPLHF
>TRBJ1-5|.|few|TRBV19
TGTGCCAGTAGTCCCCACAGGTTGAATCAGCCCCAGCATTTT
CASSPHRLNQPQHF
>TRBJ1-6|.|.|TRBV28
TGTGCCAGCAGCCCACAGGGCGCCGTTAATTCACCCCTCCACTTT
CASSPQGAVNSPLHF
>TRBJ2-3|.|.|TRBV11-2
TGTGCCAGCAGCTTCCAACCGGACGGCACAGATACGCAGTATTTT
CASSFQPDGTDTQYF
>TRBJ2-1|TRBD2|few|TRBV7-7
TGTGCCAGCAGCCCCCAGCGCGGGGGTGGCAATGAGCAGTTCTTC
CASSPQRGGGNEQFF
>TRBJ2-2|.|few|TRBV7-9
TGTGCCAGCAGCCCGGGGGAGAACACCGGGGAGCTGTTTTTT
CASSPGENTGELFF
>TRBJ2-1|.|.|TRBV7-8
TGTGCCAGCAGCTTAGGGGGCGTGCTCCAGTTCTTC
CASSLGGVLQFF
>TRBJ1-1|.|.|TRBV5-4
TGTGCCAGCAGCTTGGGCGGGGGGAACACTGAAGCTTTCTTT
CASSLGGGNTEAFF
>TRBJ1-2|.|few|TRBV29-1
TGCAGCGTTGAAGGCCCAGGCGGCTACACCTTC
CSVEGPGGYTF
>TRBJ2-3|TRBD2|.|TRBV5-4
TGTGCCAGCAGCGACCCGGGACTAGCTCCAGTCGCTACGCAGTATTTT
CASSDPGLAPVATQYF
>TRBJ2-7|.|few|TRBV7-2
TGTGCCAGCAGCCAATGGAGTGAGCAGTACTTC
CASSQWSEQYF
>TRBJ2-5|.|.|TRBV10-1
TGCGCCAGCAGTGAGTCCATCGGCGCTCAAGAGACCCAGTACTTC
CASSESIGAQETQYF
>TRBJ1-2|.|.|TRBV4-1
TGCGCCAGCAGCCACTTTTGGGTGGGAACTAACTATGGCTACACCTTC
CASSHFWVGTNYGYTF
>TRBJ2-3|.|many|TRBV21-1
TGTGCCAGCAGCCGCAGGGGGCGGGCAGATACGCAGTATTTT
CASSRRGRADTQYF
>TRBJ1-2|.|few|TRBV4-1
TGCGCCAGCAGCCAAGAAGAGTGGACAGATCCCTATGGCTACACCTTC
CASSQEEWTDPYGYTF
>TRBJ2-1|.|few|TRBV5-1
TGCGCCAGCAGCTTAGGCAGCTCCTACAATGAGCAGTTCTTC
CASSLGSSYNEQFF
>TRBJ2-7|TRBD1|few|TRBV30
TGTGCCTGGAGTGGGTACAGGGGCATCTACGAGCAGTACTTC
CAWSGYRGIYEQYF
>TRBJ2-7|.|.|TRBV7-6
TGTGCCAGCAGAGACAGTTCCTACGAGCAGTACTTC
CASRDSSYEQYF
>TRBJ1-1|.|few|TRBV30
TGTGCCTGGAGTCTCCTCTTTGGAGGCACTGAAGCTTTCTTT
CAWSLLFGGTEAFF
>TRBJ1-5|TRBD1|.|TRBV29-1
TGCAGCGTTGCGGGGGACAGTGCGAATCAGCCCCAGCATTTT
CSVAGDSANQPQHF
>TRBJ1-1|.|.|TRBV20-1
TGCAGTGCTACCGGGGGAGGTGAAGCTTTCTTT
CSATGGGEAFF
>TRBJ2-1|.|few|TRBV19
TGTGCCAGTAGCGGGGGGACAGTCTACAATGAGCAGTTCTTC
CASSGGTVYNEQFF
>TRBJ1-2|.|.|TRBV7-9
TGTGCCAGCAGCTTCGGACAGTTCTATGGCTACACCTTC
CASSFGQFYGYTF
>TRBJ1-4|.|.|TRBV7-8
TGTGCCAGCAGCCCCGGGACCTATGAAAAACTGTTTTTT
CASSPGTYEKLFF
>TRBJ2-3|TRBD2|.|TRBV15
TGTGCCACCAGCAGAGTGGGACTAGCGGGGGAGGCAGATACGCAGTATTTT
CATSRVGLAGEADTQYF
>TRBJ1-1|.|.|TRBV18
TGTGCCAGCTCACCACAGGGGAGGTATGACACTGAAGCTTTCTTT
CASSPQGRYDTEAFF
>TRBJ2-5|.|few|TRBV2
TGTGCCAGCAGTGGCCTCACCGACGAGACCCAGTACTTC
CASSGLTDETQYF
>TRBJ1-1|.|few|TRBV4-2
TGTGCCAGCAGCCAAGAAGATTGGCAGACGAACACTGAAGCTTTCTTT
CASSQEDWQTNTEAFF
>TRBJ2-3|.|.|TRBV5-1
TGCGCCAGCAACCTGGTCGGTAGCGGAAACACAGATACGCAGTATTTT
CASNLVGSGNTDTQYF
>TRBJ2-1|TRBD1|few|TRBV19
TGTGCCAGCGATCGGACAGGGTTAAATGAGCAGTTCTTC
CASDRTGLNEQFF
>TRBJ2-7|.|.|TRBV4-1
TGCGCCAGCAGCCAAGAGGGTGGGGGGGCGCCTTACGAGCAGTACTTC
CASSQEGGGAPYEQYF
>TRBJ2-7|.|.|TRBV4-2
TGTGCCAGCAGCCAAGGCCCCGGGACGGAGGCCTACGAGCAGTACTTC
CASSQGPGTEAYEQYF
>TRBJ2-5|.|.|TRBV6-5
TGTGCCAGCAGTTACTCGGGGACCTTGGTAGAGACCCAGTACTTC
CASSYSGTLVETQYF
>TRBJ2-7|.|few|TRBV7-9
TGTGCCAGCAGCCAGTGGGCGGATTACGAGCAGTACTTC
CASSQWADYEQYF
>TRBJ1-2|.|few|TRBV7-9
TGTGCCAGCAGCTTCGACCACATAGGAGGAGGAGAGGGCTACACCTTC
CASSFDHIGGGEGYTF